This T cell receptor beta chain was found in a study of shared clonotypes between healthy human individuals. Per the germline V gene, CDR1 is SGHRS and CDR2 is YFSETQ. CDR3 length: 12 amino acids. Trimming removed 0 bases from V and 0 bases from J, with 0 bases in between. Only in-frame clones appear in the TCRdb table, and some are missing; sequencing was by immunoSEQ multiplex PCR. The sample contains some 2 million clones, 85% to 95% of which appear only once. In this sample, this clone turned up a few times. Other DNA sequences within the sample encode an identical CDR3. The J gene is TRBJ1-1, the V gene TRBV5-1; no definite D call. Sequencing was performed on naive CD4+ T cells sorted from blood. The subset was: CD45RA+ positively selected. The TCR originated in a man between 18 and 35 years old in good health. The CDR3 loop is CASSLVNTEAFF. CDR3 nucleotide sequence: TGCGCCAGCAGCTTGGTGAACACTGAAGCTTTCTTT.